This T cell receptor beta chain derives from a study of T cell responses to AZD1222 COVID-19 vaccine. Overall study: The study pooled second doses at about 4 or about 12 weeks.

The CDR3 consists of 15 residues. Germline V gene data show CDR1 as SEHNR and CDR2 as FQNEAQ (reference sequence). Deletions cut 5 bases from V and 5 bases from J, with 18 bases between. The repertoire was sequenced with immunoSEQ multiplex PCR; TCRdb's copy has only in-frame clones and lacks some. The sample records about 130,000 clones, roughly 85% being singletons. A word on this clone: The antigen is not known.

Study-wide points: Donors were mostly white British, more females; clonal diversity possibly underestimated. When two AZD1222 doses had been given, Spike-specific TCR breadth and depth rose. Nearly half of spike-specific TCRs reportedly target unmutated variant regions.

The source of this sequence is an adult in good health. The source was peripheral blood, collected on day 0 of AZD1222 vaccination. The genes are TRBV7-9 and TRBJ1-1; the D gene is possibly TRBD1 (5 bases). The CDR3 protein is CASSATTGGTTEAFF. CDR3 DNA: TGTGCCAGCAGCGCAACAACAGGAGGGACGACTGAAGCTTTCTTT.